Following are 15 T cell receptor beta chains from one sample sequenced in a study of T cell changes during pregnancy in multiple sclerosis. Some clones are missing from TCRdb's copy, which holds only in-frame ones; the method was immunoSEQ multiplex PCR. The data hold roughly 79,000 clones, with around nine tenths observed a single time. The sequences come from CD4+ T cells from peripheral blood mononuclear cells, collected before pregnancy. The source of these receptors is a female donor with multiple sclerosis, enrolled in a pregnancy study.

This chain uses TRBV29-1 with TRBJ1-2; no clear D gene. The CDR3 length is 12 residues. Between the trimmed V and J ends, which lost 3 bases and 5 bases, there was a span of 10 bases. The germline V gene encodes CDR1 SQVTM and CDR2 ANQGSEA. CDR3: CSVDEGRYGYTF. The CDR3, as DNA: TGCAGCGTTGACGAGGGTCGGTATGGCTACACCTTC.

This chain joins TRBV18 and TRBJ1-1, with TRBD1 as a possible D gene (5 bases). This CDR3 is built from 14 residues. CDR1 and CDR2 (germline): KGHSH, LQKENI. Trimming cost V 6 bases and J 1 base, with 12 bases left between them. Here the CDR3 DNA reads TGTGCCAGCTCTCAGGGAGCGGGGAACACTGAAGCTTTCTTT. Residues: CASSQGAGNTEAFF.

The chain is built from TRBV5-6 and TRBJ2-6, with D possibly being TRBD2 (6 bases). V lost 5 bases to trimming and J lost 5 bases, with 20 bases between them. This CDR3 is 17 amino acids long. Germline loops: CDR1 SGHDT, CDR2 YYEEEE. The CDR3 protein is CASRTGTAGLWANVLTF. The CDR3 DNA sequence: TGTGCCAGCAGGACCGGGACGGCGGGGCTCTGGGCCAACGTCCTGACTTTC.

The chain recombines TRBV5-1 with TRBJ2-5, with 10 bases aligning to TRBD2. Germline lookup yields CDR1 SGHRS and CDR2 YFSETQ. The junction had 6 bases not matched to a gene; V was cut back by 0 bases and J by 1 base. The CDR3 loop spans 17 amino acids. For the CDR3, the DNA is TGCGCCAGCAGCTTGGGGCTAGCGGGAGTCTTCCAAGAGACCCAGTACTTC. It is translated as CASSLGLAGVFQETQYF.

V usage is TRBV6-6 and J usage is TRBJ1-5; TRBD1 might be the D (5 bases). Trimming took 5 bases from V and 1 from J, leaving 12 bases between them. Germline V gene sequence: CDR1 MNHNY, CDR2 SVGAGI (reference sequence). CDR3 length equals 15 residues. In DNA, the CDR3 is TGTGCCAGCAGTGGCCCCGGGGGAAGCAATCAGCCCCAGCATTTT. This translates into CASSGPGGSNQPQHF.

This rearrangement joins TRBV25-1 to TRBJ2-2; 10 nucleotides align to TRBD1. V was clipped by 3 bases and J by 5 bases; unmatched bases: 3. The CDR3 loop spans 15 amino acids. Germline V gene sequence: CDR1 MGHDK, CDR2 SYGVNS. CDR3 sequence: CASSEDRGDTGELFF. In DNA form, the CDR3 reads TGTGCCAGCAGTGAGGACAGGGGGGATACCGGGGAGCTGTTTTTT.

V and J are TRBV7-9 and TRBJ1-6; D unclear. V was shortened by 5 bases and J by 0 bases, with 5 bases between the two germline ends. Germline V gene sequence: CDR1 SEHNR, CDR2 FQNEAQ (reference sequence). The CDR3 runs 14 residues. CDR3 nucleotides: TGTGCCAGCAGCCCTAGCTCCTATAATTCACCCCTCCACTTT. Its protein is CASSPSSYNSPLHF.

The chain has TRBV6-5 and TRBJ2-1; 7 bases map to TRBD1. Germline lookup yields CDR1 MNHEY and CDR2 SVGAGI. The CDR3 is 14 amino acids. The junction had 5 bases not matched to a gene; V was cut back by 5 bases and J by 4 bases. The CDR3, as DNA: TGTGCCAGCAGTCCTGGGGACAGATACAATGAGCAGTTCTTC. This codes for CASSPGDRYNEQFF.

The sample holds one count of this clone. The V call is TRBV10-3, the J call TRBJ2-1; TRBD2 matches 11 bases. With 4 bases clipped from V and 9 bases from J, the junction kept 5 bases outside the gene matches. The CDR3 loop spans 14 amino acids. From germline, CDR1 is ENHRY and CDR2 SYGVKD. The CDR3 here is CAISGASGRSEQFF. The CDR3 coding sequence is TGTGCCATCAGTGGTGCTAGCGGGAGGAGTGAGCAGTTCTTC.

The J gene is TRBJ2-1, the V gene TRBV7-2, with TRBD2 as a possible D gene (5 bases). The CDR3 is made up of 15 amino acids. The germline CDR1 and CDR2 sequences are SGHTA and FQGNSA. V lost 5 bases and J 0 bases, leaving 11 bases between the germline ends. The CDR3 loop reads CASSPLANSYNEQFF. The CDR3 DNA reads TGTGCCAGCAGCCCCCTAGCCAACTCCTACAATGAGCAGTTCTTC.

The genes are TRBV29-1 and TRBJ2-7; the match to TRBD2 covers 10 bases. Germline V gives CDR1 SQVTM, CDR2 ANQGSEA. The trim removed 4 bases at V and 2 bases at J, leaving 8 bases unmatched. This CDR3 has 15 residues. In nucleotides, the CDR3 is TGCAGCGTTGCCTTTGCTAGCGGGAGCACCTACGAGCAGTACTTC. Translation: CSVAFASGSTYEQYF.

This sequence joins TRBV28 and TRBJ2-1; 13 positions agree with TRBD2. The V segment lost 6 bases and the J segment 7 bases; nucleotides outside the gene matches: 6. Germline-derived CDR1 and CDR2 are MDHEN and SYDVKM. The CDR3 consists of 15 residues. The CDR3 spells CASSSLAGGLNEQFF. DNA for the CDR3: TGTGCCAGCAGCTCACTAGCGGGAGGGCTTAATGAGCAGTTCTTC.

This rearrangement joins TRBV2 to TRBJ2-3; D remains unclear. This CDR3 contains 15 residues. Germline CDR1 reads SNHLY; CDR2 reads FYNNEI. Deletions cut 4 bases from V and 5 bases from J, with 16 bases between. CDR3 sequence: CASSGGPLVLDTQYF. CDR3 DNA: TGTGCCAGCAGTGGAGGTCCCCTGGTTTTAGATACGCAGTATTTT.

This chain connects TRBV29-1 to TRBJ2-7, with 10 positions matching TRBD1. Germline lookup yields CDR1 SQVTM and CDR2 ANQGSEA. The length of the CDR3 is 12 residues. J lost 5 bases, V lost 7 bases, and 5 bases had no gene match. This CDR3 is CSARQGAHEQYF. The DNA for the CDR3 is TGCAGCGCCCGACAGGGGGCCCACGAGCAGTACTTC.

CDR3 loop: CASTSGAYNEQFF. The CDR3 nucleotides are TGTGCCAGCACTAGCGGGGCATACAATGAGCAGTTCTTC. This chain joins TRBV5-4 and TRBJ2-1; 9 positions match TRBD2. After removal of 6 bases from V and 4 bases from J, the junction contained 2 bases not matched to a gene. Germline lookup yields CDR1 SGHNT and CDR2 YYREEE (reference sequence). This CDR3 is built from 13 residues.